This T cell receptor beta chain was sequenced in a study of CD8+CD57+ T cells in acquired aplastic anemia. Study at large: For CD4+ cells, healthy donors had an average of approximately 10 million reads. Broader study findings: Patients and controls shared about 30 CD8+ CDR3 sequences. Statistical testing detected no significant gap in CD8+ Simpson's diversity between patients and controls.

A note on this clonotype: Its antigen remains unknown.

Genomic DNA was employed as the template in profiling TCR beta VDJ and CDR3. TCRdb itself ran the reads through MiXCR, one entry per CDR3 protein. The sample has 180,000 or so distinct CDR3 sequences; approximately 46% are singletons. Looked up from germline, CDR1 is SGDLS and CDR2 is YYNGEE. V trimming: 4 bases; J trimming: 2 bases; junction bases outside the gene matches: 13. The CDR3 sequence is 17 residues long. This clonotype was obtained from a human donor in good health. This chain connects TRBV9 to TRBJ1-2; 8 bases agree with TRBD1. The source material was sorted CD4+, CD8+, or CD8+CD57+ T cells (not recorded which) from PBMCs. CDR3 in DNA: TGTGCCAGCAGCCCTACAAGCAGGGGGCTATCGAACTATGGCTACACCTTC. It translates to CASSPTSRGLSNYGYTF. Looking up the rest from reference TRBV9 and TRBJ1-2 gives the full variable domain: DSGVTQTPKHLITATGQRVTLRCSPRSGDLSVYWYQQSLDQGLQFLIQYYNGEERAKGNILERFSAQQFPDLHSELNLSSLELGDSALYFCASSPTSRGLSNYGYTFGSGTRLTVV.